Listed below are T cell receptor beta chains from one sample, sequenced in a study of CD8 T cells in ankylosing spondylitis. TCRdb called the 5' RACE reads again in MiXCR, with one record for every CDR3 protein. The sample has fewer than 250,000 distinct CDR3 sequences; over 9.5% are singletons. The sample comprised blood, either unsorted or a sorted T cell fraction (not recorded which). All receptors come from a male donor with ankylosing spondylitis or in good health (not recorded which). The CDR3 runs from the conserved cysteine through the conserved F or W.

V gene	J gene	CDR3 protein
TRBV5-4	TRBJ2-3	CASSPDQGPRGDTQYF
TRBV3-1	TRBJ2-3	CATSKTAGGPAANGDTQYF
TRBV20-1	TRBJ1-5	CSAQTGGDQPQHF
TRBV4-1	TRBJ1-1	CASSTQVWNTEAFF
TRBV29-1	TRBJ2-3	CSVPGLAVTDTQYF
TRBV27	TRBJ2-1	CASRKPPGQRYNEQFF
TRBV9	TRBJ2-1	CASSHSQEEAISGRRVDEQFF
TRBV5-1	TRBJ2-3	CASSLVIGLGTDTQYF
TRBV20-1	TRBJ2-2	CSARGLRSTGELFF
TRBV9	TRBJ2-2	CASSVASGINTGELFF
TRBV4-1	TRBJ2-1	CASSPGLGYNEQFF
TRBV13	TRBJ2-7	CASSLARDEQYF
TRBV20-1	TRBJ1-4	CSARDGYGTGELTNEKLFF
TRBV14	TRBJ2-1	CASSPFRDRAYNEQFF
TRBV5-6	TRBJ2-7	CASTLGGNRNEQYF
TRBV18	TRBJ2-2	CASSPTPGPSTGELFF
TRBV30	TRBJ2-5	CAWSQGETQYF
TRBV24-1	TRBJ2-5	CATGAGTETQYF